These 12 T cell receptor beta chains share one sample of origin, sequenced in a study of graft-versus-host responses after intestinal transplantation. This table comes from immunoSEQ multiplex PCR, and its TCRdb copy is limited to in-frame clones, with some not included. This sample has about 57,000 clones, with about 87% found just once. The specimen comprised PBMCs, sampled 26 days after transplant. The receptors were gathered from a human patient who received an intestinal transplant, so some T cells may come from the graft donor.

In DNA form, the CDR3 reads TGTGCCAGCAGCGTAGTCAGTGGGGCCACAGATACGCAGTATTTT. Residues: CASSVVSGATDTQYF. The rearrangement links TRBV9 to TRBJ2-3; tentative D call: TRBD1 (5 bases). Trimming removed 0 bases at V and 2 bases at J, with 10 bases between. Germline V lookup: CDR1 SGDLS, CDR2 YYNGEE. This CDR3 is built from 15 residues.

The chain has TRBV18 and TRBJ1-5; unclear D gene. The CDR3 contains 13 residues. CDR1 KGHSH and CDR2 LQKENI come from the germline V gene. Trimming took 4 bases from V and 4 from J, leaving 8 bases between them. The CDR3 nucleotides read TGTGCCAGCTCACTAATTTTGAATCAGCCCCAGCATTTT. It is translated as CASSLILNQPQHF.

This sequence joins TRBV28 and TRBJ1-3; D is undetermined. The V end was cut by 3 bases, the J end by 2 bases, with 8 bases between. This CDR3 is 14 amino acids long. Germline CDR1 is MDHEN and CDR2 is SYDVKM. The CDR3 DNA reads as TGTGCCAGCAGTTTTGAGTTTACTGGAAACACCATATATTTT. This encodes CASSFEFTGNTIYF.

The rearrangement joins TRBV28 to TRBJ2-3, with 10 bases matching TRBD2. Losses at the gene ends were 5 bases for V and 6 bases for J; bases not matched to a gene: 20. The CDR3 totals 19 residues. CDR1 is MDHEN, CDR2 SYDVKM, per germline. CDR3 nucleotides: TGTGCCAGCAGTCCCGCCCTTCGTGGGGCTAGCGGGGGTAGGGATACGCAGTATTTT. Its translation is CASSPALRGASGGRDTQYF.

The chain carries TRBV4-2 and TRBJ1-6; TRBD1 agrees at 9 bases. The germline CDR1 and CDR2 sequences are LGHNA and YNFKEQ. J lost 9 bases, V lost 4 bases, and 13 bases had no gene match. The length of the CDR3 is 17 residues. The CDR3 nucleotides are TGTGCCAGCAGCCTCGCACGCGGGGACAGGGTAATTTCACCCCTCCACTTT. This sequence encodes CASSLARGDRVISPLHF.

The chain recombines TRBV9 with TRBJ2-3, with a possible D match to TRBD2 (6 bases). This CDR3 has 15 residues. V was shortened by 0 bases and J by 1 base, with 9 bases between the two germline ends. Germline lookup yields CDR1 SGDLS and CDR2 YYNGEE. In DNA form, the CDR3 reads TGTGCCAGCAGCGTAGAATTAGCGGGCACAGATACGCAGTATTTT. Translation: CASSVELAGTDTQYF.

This chain links TRBV25-1 with TRBJ2-2, with D perhaps TRBD1 (6 bases). Trimming took 7 bases from V and 6 from J, leaving 6 bases between them. CDR1 and CDR2 (germline): MGHDK, SYGVNS. The CDR3 length is 11 residues. This chain's CDR3 is CASTGAGELFF. The DNA of the CDR3 is TGTGCCAGCACAGGGGCCGGGGAGCTGTTTTTT.

The chain joins TRBV5-5 to TRBJ2-7; TRBD1 aligns across 7 bases. Germline CDR1 is SGHKS and CDR2 is YYEKEE (reference sequence). There are 16 residues in the CDR3. Trimming cost V 1 base and J 2 bases; bases outside gene matches: 9. This CDR3 reads CASSLKGTGETYEQYF. The CDR3 region has the DNA TGTGCCAGCAGCTTGAAAGGCACAGGGGAGACCTACGAGCAGTACTTC. Using reference TRBV5-5 and TRBJ2-7 for the parts outside the CDR3, the full variable domain is DAGVTQSPTHLIKTRGQQVTLRCSPISGHKSVSWYQQVLGQGPQFIFQYYEKEERGRGNFPDRFSARQFPNYSSELNVNALLLGDSALYLCASSLKGTGETYEQYFGPGTRLTVT.

The rearrangement joins TRBV6-1 to TRBJ2-7; D is ambiguous. V was clipped by 4 bases and J by 3 bases, with 13 bases between them. The CDR3 is made up of 14 amino acids. Germline CDR1 is MNHNS and CDR2 is SASEGT. CDR3 bases: TGTGCCAGCAGTGTTAGAGGTTTAAGCTACGAGCAGTACTTC. It specifies CASSVRGLSYEQYF.

The rearrangement joins TRBV5-8 to TRBJ1-4; 9 positions match TRBD1. The V and J ends lost 4 bases and 11 bases, in that order; junction bases with no gene match: 9. The CDR3 is made up of 14 amino acids. Germline V gives CDR1 SGHTS, CDR2 YDEGEE. This CDR3 is CASSRRDREPKLFF. CDR3 in DNA: TGTGCCAGCAGCCGCCGGGACAGGGAGCCTAAACTGTTTTTT. The full variable domain, with the rest looked up from reference TRBV5-8 and TRBJ1-4, is EAGVTQSPTHLIKTRGQQATLRCSPISGHTSVYWYQQALGLGLQFLLWYDEGEERNRGNFPPRFSGRQFPNYSSELNVNALELEDSALYLCASSRRDREPKLFFGSGTQLSVL.

The chain links TRBV11-2 to TRBJ2-1, with a tentative D call TRBD2 (6 bases). CDR1 SGHAT and CDR2 FQNNGV come from the germline V gene. The germline V and J ends were trimmed by 5 bases and 8 bases, with 13 bases remaining between them. The CDR3 has 13 residues. CDR3: CASSPGDRDEQFF. CDR3 bases: TGTGCCAGCAGCCCGGGGGATCGGGATGAGCAGTTCTTC.

The chain carries TRBV6-1 and TRBJ1-5; 7 nucleotides match TRBD1. The J segment lost 3 bases and the V segment lost 5 bases, leaving 7 bases of the junction unmatched. This CDR3 has 15 residues. The germline gives CDR1 MNHNS, CDR2 SASEGT. Written as DNA, the CDR3 is TGTGCCAGCAGTCCGACAGGGTCTGCCAATCAGCCCCAGCATTTT. Translated, it gives CASSPTGSANQPQHF.